Below, one T cell receptor (beta chain) is given with its context. This sample stems from a study of blood T cell repertoires in COVID-19. Study details: Acute and convalescent COVID-19 specimens originated in the United States, Italy and Spain.

The authors' processing: Amplifying reference gene primers gave estimates of nucleated cell counts. The table came from immunoSEQ multiplex PCR; TCRdb's copy has only in-frame clones and leaves some out. V, J and clone size derive from that table, while D and trimming were established from the DNA sequence. The sample has some 170,000 clones; around four fifths are singletons. Germline values: CDR1 SGHAT, CDR2 FQNNGV. Losses at the gene ends were 6 bases for V and 4 bases for J; bases not matched to a gene: 7. The CDR3 has 15 amino acids. The sequenced sample was peripheral blood. V and J are TRBV11-2 and TRBJ2-1, with 9 bases matching TRBD2. The sequence derives from a man in his 70s with acute or convalescent COVID-19. The CDR3 sequence is CASRPPGLAYNEQFF. The CDR3 DNA reads as TGTGCCAGCAGACCACCGGGACTAGCATACAATGAGCAGTTCTTC.